This T cell receptor beta chain is from a study of T cell changes during pregnancy in multiple sclerosis. Profiling relied on immunoSEQ multiplex PCR, and the TCRdb table lists in-frame clones only, not all of them. The data hold 90,000 or so clones, with over 85% observed a single time. The origin of this receptor is a female donor in good health, enrolled as a control in a pregnancy study. Sequenced here: peripheral blood, sampled after pregnancy.

CDR3 residues: CASSGGGLGYTF. The CDR3 coding sequence is TGTGCCAGCAGTGGAGGGGGCCTCGGCTACACCTTC. The V call is TRBV25-1, the J call TRBJ1-2, with TRBD1 matching over 7 bases. The CDR3 contains 12 residues. Per germline, CDR1 MGHDK and CDR2 SYGVNS. V dropped 4 bases and J dropped 8; count of bases not matched to a gene: 4.